The T cell receptor (beta chain) under discussion was sequenced for a study of blood T cell repertoires in COVID-19. The wider study: Both acute and convalescent COVID-19 samples were obtained from the United States, Italy and Spain. Sources were T cells, B-cell-depleted T cells, or PBMCs; the material itself was cDNA or gDNA.

Per the study methods: The authors estimated nucleated cell counts from reference gene primer amplification. The repertoire was sequenced with immunoSEQ multiplex PCR; TCRdb's copy has only in-frame clones and lacks some. V and J calls and clone size come straight from that table; D and trimming were deduced from the DNA. The table includes over 50,000 clones, 80% to 85% detected once. CDR1 SGHNT and CDR2 YYREEE come from the germline V gene (reference sequence). The V end lost 4 bases, the J end lost 4 bases, and 9 bases lay between the germline ends. This CDR3 is built from 13 residues. What was sequenced was peripheral blood. This receptor was taken from a man aged 50 to 59 with acute or convalescent COVID-19. The rearrangement joins TRBV5-4 to TRBJ1-5, with D possibly matching TRBD1 (6 bases). The CDR3 spells CASSLDSNQPQHF. CDR3 nucleotides: TGTGCCAGCAGCCTGGACAGTAATCAGCCCCAGCATTTT.